Sequencing of this TCR beta chain was carried out in a study of cytomegalovirus exposure and HLA in healthy donors. Broader study findings: Generally TCR sequences proved uncommon, though certain public TCRs appeared in numerous donors.

V dropped 4 bases and J dropped 0; count of bases not matched to a gene: 6. There are 15 residues in the CDR3. Germline V CDR1 and CDR2: SEHNR, FQNEAQ (reference sequence). With respect to this clone: Its specificity is not known.

Sequencing used immunoSEQ multiplex PCR; TCRdb keeps in-frame clones, though not all of them. This sample has more than 80,000 clones; approximately 96% occur once, and the top ten carry approximately 1.3%. This receptor was obtained from a woman younger than 35 in good health and CMV-seronegative. Sequencing was performed on PBMCs. The V gene is TRBV7-9, the J gene TRBJ2-7; 7 bases are a match to TRBD2. The CDR3 here is CASSWGGGPSYEQYF. CDR3 nucleotide sequence: TGTGCCAGCAGCTGGGGGGGAGGGCCCTCCTACGAGCAGTACTTC.